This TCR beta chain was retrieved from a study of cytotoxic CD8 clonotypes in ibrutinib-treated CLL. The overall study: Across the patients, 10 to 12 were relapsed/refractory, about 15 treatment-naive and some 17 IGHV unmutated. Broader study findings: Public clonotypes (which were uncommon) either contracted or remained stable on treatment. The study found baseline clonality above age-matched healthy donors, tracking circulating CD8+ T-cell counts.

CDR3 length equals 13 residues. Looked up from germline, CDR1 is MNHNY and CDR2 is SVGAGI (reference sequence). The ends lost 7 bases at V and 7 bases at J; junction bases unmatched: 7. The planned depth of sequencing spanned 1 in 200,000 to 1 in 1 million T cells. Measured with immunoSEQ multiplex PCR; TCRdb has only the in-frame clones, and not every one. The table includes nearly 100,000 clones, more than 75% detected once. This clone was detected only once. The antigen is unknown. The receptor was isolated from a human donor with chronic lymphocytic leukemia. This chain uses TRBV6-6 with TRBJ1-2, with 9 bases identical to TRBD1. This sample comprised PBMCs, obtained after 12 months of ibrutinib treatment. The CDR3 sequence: CASTGQGSGGYTF. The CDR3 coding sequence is TGTGCCAGCACCGGACAGGGGAGTGGTGGCTACACCTTC.